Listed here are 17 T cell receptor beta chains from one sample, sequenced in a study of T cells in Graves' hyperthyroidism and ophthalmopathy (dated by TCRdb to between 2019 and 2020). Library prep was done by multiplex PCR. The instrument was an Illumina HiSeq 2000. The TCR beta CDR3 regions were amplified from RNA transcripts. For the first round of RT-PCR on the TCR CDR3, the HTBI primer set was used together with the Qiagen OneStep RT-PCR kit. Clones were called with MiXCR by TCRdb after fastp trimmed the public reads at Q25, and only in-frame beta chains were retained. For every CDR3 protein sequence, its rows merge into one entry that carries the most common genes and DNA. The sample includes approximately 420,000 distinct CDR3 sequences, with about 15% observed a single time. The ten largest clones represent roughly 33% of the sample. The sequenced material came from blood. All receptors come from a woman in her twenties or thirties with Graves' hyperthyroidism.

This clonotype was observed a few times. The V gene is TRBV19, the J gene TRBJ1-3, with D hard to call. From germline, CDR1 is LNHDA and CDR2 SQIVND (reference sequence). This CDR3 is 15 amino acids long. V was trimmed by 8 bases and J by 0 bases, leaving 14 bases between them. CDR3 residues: CASRRPGNSGNTIYF. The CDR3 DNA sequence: TGTGCCAGTCGAAGGCCCGGGAACTCTGGAAACACCATATATTTT.

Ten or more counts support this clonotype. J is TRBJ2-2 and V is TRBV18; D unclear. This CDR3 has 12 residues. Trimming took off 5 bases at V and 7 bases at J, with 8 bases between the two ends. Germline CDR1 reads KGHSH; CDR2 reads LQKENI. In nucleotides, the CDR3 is TGTGCCAGCTCAAGCTCAAGCGGGGAGCTGTTTTTT. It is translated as CASSSSSGELFF.

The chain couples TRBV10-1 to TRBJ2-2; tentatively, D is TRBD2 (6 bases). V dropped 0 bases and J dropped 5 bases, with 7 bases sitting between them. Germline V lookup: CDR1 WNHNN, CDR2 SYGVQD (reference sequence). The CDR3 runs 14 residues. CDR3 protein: CASSESAGTGELFF. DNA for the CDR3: TGCGCCAGCAGTGAGTCGGCGGGGACCGGGGAGCTGTTTTTT.

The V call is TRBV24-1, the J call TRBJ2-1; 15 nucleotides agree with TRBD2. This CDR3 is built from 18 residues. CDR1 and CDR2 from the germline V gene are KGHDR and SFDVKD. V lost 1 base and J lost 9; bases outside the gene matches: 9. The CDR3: CATSDFRGTSGRQSEQFF. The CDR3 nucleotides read TGTGCCACCAGTGATTTCCGAGGGACTAGCGGGAGGCAAAGTGAGCAGTTCTTC.

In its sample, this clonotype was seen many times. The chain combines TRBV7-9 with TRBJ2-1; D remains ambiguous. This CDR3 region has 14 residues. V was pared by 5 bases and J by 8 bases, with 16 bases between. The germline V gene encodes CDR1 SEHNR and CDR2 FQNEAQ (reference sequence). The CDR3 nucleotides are TGTGCCAGCAGCCCAACCGACCTTTTCCATGAGCAGTTCTTC. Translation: CASSPTDLFHEQFF.

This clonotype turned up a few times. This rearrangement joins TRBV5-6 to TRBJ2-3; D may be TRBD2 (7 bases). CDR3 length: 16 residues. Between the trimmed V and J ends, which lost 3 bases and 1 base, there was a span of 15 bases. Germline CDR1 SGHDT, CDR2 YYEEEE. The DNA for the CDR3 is TGTGCCAGCAGCTCCGGAGGGGGGGGAGGCACAGATACGCAGTATTTT. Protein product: CASSSGGGGGTDTQYF. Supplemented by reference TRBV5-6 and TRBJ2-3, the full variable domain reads DAGVTQSPTHLIKTRGQQVTLRCSPKSGHDTVSWYQQALGQGPQFIFQYYEEEERQRGNFPDRFSGHQFPNYSSELNVNALLLGDSALYLCASSSGGGGGTDTQYFGPGTRLTVL.

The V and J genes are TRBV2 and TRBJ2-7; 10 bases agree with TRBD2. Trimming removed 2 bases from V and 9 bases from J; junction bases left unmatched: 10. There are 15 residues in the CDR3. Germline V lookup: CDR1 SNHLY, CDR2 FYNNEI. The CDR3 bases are TGTGCCAGCAGTGAATTGCCTAGCGGGAGTCGACGGCAGTACTTC. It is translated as CASSELPSGSRRQYF.

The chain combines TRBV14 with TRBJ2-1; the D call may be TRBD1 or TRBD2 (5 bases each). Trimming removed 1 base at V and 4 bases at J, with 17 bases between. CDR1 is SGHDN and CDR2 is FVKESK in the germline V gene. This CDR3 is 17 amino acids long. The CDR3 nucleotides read TGTGCCAGCAGCCAAGCCCCCGGGACCGAGCGTTACAATGAGCAGTTCTTC. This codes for CASSQAPGTERYNEQFF.

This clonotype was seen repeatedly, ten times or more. CDR3 amino acids: CASSLHGGRIHNEQFF. Written as DNA, the CDR3 is TGTGCCAGCAGCTTACACGGCGGGAGAATCCACAATGAGCAGTTCTTC. The chain combines TRBV11-2 with TRBJ2-1; TRBD2 matches at 7 bases. This CDR3 comprises 16 residues. The V gene end was trimmed by 2 bases and the J gene end by 5 bases; junction bases not matched to a gene: 9. Germline assignment: CDR1 SGHAT and CDR2 FQNNGV.

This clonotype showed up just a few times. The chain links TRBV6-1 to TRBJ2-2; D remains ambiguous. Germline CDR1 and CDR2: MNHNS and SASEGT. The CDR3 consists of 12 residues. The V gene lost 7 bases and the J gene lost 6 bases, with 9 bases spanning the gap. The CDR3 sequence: CASTRGAGELFF. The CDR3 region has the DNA TGTGCCAGCACCCGAGGCGCCGGGGAGCTGTTTTTT.

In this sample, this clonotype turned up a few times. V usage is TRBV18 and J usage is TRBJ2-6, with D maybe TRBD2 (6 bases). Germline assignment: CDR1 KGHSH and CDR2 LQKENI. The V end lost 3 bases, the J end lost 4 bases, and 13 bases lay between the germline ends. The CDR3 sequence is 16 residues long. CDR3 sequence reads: CASSPPRGGGANVLTF. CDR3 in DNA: TGTGCCAGCTCACCTCCGAGGGGAGGAGGGGCCAACGTCCTGACTTTC.

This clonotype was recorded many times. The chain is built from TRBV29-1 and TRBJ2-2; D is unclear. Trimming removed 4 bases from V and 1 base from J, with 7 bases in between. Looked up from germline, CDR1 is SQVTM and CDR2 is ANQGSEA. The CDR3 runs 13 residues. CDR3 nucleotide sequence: TGCAGCGTTGTAGGCCTGAACACCGGGGAGCTGTTTTTT. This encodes CSVVGLNTGELFF.

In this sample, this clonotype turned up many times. The CDR3 DNA sequence: TGTGCCAGCAGCCGGACAGGGGGAACCCTTGAAGCTTTCTTT. Protein: CASSRTGGTLEAFF. The chain recombines TRBV28 with TRBJ1-1; TRBD1 matches at 10 bases. The germline V gene has CDR1 MDHEN and CDR2 SYDVKM. The trim removed 6 bases at V and 7 bases at J, leaving 8 bases unmatched. The CDR3 sequence is 14 residues long.

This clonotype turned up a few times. In DNA form, the CDR3 reads TGCAGTGCTAGAAAAAACGGGAGGGCCTACAATGAGCAGTTCTTC. Its protein is CSARKNGRAYNEQFF. The genes are TRBV20-1 and TRBJ2-1; 8 positions agree with TRBD2. V shed 2 bases, J shed 2 bases, and the junction held 5 bases outside the gene matches. Germline V gene sequence: CDR1 DFQATT, CDR2 SNEGSKA (reference sequence). The CDR3 totals 15 residues.

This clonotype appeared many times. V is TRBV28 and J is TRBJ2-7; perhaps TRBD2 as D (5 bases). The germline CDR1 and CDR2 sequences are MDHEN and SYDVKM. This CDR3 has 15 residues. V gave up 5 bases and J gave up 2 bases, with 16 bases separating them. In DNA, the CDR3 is TGTGCCAGCAGTCTCCTCATAGCGACCGCCTACGAGCAGTACTTC. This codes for CASSLLIATAYEQYF.

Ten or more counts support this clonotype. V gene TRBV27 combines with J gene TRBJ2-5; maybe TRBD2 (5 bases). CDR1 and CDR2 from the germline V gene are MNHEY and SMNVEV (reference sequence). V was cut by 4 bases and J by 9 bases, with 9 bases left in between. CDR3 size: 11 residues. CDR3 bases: TGTGCCAGCAGTTCCCGGGGAGCCCAGTACTTC. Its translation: CASSSRGAQYF.

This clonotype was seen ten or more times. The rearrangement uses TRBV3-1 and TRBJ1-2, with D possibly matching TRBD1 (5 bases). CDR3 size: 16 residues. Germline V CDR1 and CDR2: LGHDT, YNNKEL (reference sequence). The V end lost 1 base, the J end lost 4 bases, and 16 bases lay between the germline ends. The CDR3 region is CASSQGFEGPTYGYTF. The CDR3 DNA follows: TGTGCCAGCAGCCAAGGGTTCGAGGGGCCCACCTATGGCTACACCTTC. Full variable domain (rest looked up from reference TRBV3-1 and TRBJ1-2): DTAVSQTPKYLVTQMGNDKSIKCEQNLGHDTMYWYKQDSKKFLKIMFSYNNKELIINETVPNRFSPKSPDKAHLNLHINSLELGDSAVYFCASSQGFEGPTYGYTFGSGTRLTVV.